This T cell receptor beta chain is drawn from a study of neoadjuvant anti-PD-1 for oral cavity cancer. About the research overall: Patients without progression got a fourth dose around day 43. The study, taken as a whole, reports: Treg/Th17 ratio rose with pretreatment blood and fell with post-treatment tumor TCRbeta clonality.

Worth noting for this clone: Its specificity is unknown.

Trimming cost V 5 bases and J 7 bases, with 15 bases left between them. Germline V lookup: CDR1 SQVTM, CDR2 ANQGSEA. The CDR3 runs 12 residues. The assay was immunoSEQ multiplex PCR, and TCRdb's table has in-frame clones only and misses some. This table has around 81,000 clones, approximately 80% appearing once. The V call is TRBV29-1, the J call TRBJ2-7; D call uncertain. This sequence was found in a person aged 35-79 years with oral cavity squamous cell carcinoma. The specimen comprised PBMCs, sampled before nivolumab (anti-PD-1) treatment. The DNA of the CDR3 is TGCAGCGTTCGCCAAACCTACGGGGAGCAGTACTTC. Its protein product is CSVRQTYGEQYF.